This is a list of T cell receptor beta chains from one sample in a study of shared clonotypes between healthy human individuals. Libraries were prepared by immunoSEQ multiplex PCR; TCRdb keeps only in-frame clonotypes and omits some of them. The table lists approximately 1,000,000 clones, about four fifths of them singletons. Sequencing used memory CD4+ T cells from PBMCs. The receptors come from a young man in good health. Some clones in this sample may be carry-over from other donors' samples. Each CDR3 is given with its conserved first and last residue. D genes are given only for firm matches. A row's size may be missing; if present it is once, few, many or a size class.

>-|TRBJ2-7|TRBV28|many
TGTGCCAGCAGTTTAGACTACGAGCAGTACTTC
CASSLDYEQYF
>-|TRBJ2-1|TRBV10-3|-
TGTGCCATCAGCCCCCTGGCGGGATCCTACAATGAGCAGTTCTTC
CAISPLAGSYNEQFF
>TRBD2|TRBJ2-5|TRBV6-1|-
TGTGCCAGCAGTGAATGGTGGACTAGCGCCCGCACCGGCCAAGAGACCCAGTACTTC
CASSEWWTSARTGQETQYF
>TRBD2|TRBJ2-7|TRBV6-1|-
TGTGCCAGCAACCGGGAGGGCCTCTACGAGCAGTACTTC
CASNREGLYEQYF
>-|TRBJ1-1|TRBV30|-
TGTGCCTGGAGTGTATCGGCAGGGGAGAAAGCTTTCTTT
CAWSVSAGEKAFF
>TRBD1|TRBJ1-5|TRBV10-3|-
TGTGCCATCAGTGAGCGGCCGGGACAGGGCAATCAGCCCCAGCATTTT
CAISERPGQGNQPQHF
>TRBD2|TRBJ2-7|TRBV5-1|once
TGCGCCAGCAGCCCTCTAGCGGGAGTATCCTACGAGCAGTACTTC
CASSPLAGVSYEQYF
>-|TRBJ1-1|TRBV6-1|-
TGTGCCAGCAGTGTCGAGGCCGGGAGTAGCACTGAAGCTTTCTTT
CASSVEAGSSTEAFF
>-|TRBJ2-3|TRBV28|-
TGTGCCAGCAGTTTCTATATTGCGGCGGGAATTAGTCCGTATTTT
CASSFYIAAGISPYF
>TRBD2|TRBJ2-1|TRBV4-1|-
TGCGCCAGCAGCCAAGGCCCCGGGGTAGCGGGTGAGGAGGAGCAGTTCTTC
CASSQGPGVAGEEEQFF
>TRBD2|TRBJ2-2|TRBV5-1|-
TGCGCCAGCAGCTTGGCCTGGTACGGACTAGCGAGGAACACCGGGGAGCTGTTTTTT
CASSLAWYGLARNTGELFF
>TRBD1|TRBJ1-1|TRBV30|few
TGTGCCTGGAGTCCCGGGACAGGGGTGGACACTGAAGCTTTCTTT
CAWSPGTGVDTEAFF
>-|TRBJ1-2|TRBV4-1|-
TGCGCCAGCAGCTCCCAGAACAGGGATGCTAACTATGGCTACACCTTC
CASSSQNRDANYGYTF
>TRBD1|TRBJ1-1|TRBV6-5|-
TGTGCCAGTCTAACCGGGACAGGGGGAACTGAAGCTTTCTTT
CASLTGTGGTEAFF
>-|TRBJ2-3|TRBV5-5|-
TGTGCCAGCAGCCCGGAGCGGGTAGGCACAGATACGCAGTATTTT
CASSPERVGTDTQYF
>-|TRBJ2-1|TRBV11-2|-
TGTGCCAGCAGCTACATCTACCTTATGGGGGAGCAGTTCTTC
CASSYIYLMGEQFF
>-|TRBJ2-3|TRBV28|-
TGTGCCAGCAGTACACTCCGGGTTACGCAGTATTTT
CASSTLRVTQYF
>-|TRBJ2-1|TRBV15|many
TGTGCCACCAGCAGAGGCCAGGGGTCCTACAATGAGCAGTTCTTC
CATSRGQGSYNEQFF
>TRBD1|TRBJ1-2|TRBV28|-
TGTGCCAGCAGTTCCCAAGGGGGACAGGGCTTTTATGGCTACACCTTC
CASSSQGGQGFYGYTF
>TRBD1|TRBJ2-1|TRBV4-2|-
TGTGCCAGCAGCGGGAACAGGGGAGAGTCCTACAATGAGCAGTTCTTC
CASSGNRGESYNEQFF
>TRBD2|TRBJ2-1|TRBV7-9|-
TGTGCCAGCAGCTACTCGGTACTAGCGGGACTTAGCTCCTACAATGAGCAGTTCTTC
CASSYSVLAGLSSYNEQFF
>-|TRBJ1-5|TRBV19|-
TGTGCCAGTGGACTGGCGAGGGGCACCCATCAGCCCCAGCATTTT
CASGLARGTHQPQHF
>-|TRBJ2-5|TRBV7-3|-
TGTGCCAGCAGCTTAGGGTCCCAGGGGAGATGGGAGACCCAGTACTTC
CASSLGSQGRWETQYF
>-|TRBJ1-3|TRBV6-4|-
TGTGCCAGCAGTGGACTACAGACAGGCAGGGGAAACACCATATATTTT
CASSGLQTGRGNTIYF
>-|TRBJ1-2|TRBV4-2|many
TGTGCCAGCAGCGCTGAGGTAGGGGACTATGGCTACACCTTC
CASSAEVGDYGYTF
>-|TRBJ2-3|TRBV15|-
TGTGCCACCAGCAGAGATCGTGGGGCAGGGCTTAGCACAGATACGCAGTATTTT
CATSRDRGAGLSTDTQYF
>-|TRBJ2-1|TRBV4-1|-
TGCGCCAGCAGCCAAGGAGAACTGCTCGACAATGAGCAGTTCTTC
CASSQGELLDNEQFF
>TRBD1|TRBJ1-2|TRBV18|-
TGTGCCAGCTCACGGGACAGCTCCCTAGGCTACACCTTC
CASSRDSSLGYTF
>-|TRBJ1-1|TRBV5-8|-
TGTGCCAGCAGTTTTGGGACGAACACTGAAGCTTTCTTT
CASSFGTNTEAFF
>-|TRBJ2-3|TRBV7-2|-
TGTGCCAGCAACCTGAGAGGAGATACGCAGTATTTT
CASNLRGDTQYF
>-|TRBJ2-1|TRBV5-1|-
TGCGCCAGCAGCTTTTCCCCACAATGGGAGCAGTTCTTC
CASSFSPQWEQFF
>-|TRBJ1-1|TRBV2|-
TGTGCCAGCAGTGGGTTTGAGGTTGGTGGGACTGAAGCTTTCTTT
CASSGFEVGGTEAFF
>TRBD2|TRBJ2-7|TRBV28|-
TGTGCCAGCAGTAAAGCGGGAGGGCTAGAGCAGTACTTC
CASSKAGGLEQYF
>-|TRBJ1-1|TRBV6-1|-
TGTGCCAGCAGCCCCCGATTGATGAACACTGAAGCTTTCTTT
CASSPRLMNTEAFF
>TRBD1|TRBJ2-1|TRBV27|-
TGTGCCAGCAGTTCTGGGACAGGGGGCTCTGAGCAGTTCTTC
CASSSGTGGSEQFF
>-|TRBJ1-1|TRBV11-3|-
TGTGCCAGCAGCTTAGAGGGAATGGACACTGAAGCTTTCTTT
CASSLEGMDTEAFF
>-|TRBJ1-2|TRBV7-8|-
TGTGCCAGCAGCCAGCAGGGCTATGGCTACACCTTC
CASSQQGYGYTF
>TRBD1|TRBJ2-2|TRBV18|-
TGTGCCAGCTCGCTACAGGGGGCCGGGGAGCTGTTTTTT
CASSLQGAGELFF
>TRBD1|TRBJ2-3|TRBV28|-
TGTGCCAGCAGCCTCGGTGGGGGACAGGGGATAACAGATACGCAGTATTTT
CASSLGGGQGITDTQYF
>-|TRBJ2-5|TRBV21-1|-
TGTGCCAGCACCAGGTCGGCGGGAGGGCACCGCGGGGAGACCCAGTACTTC
CASTRSAGGHRGETQYF
>-|TRBJ1-2|TRBV5-1|-
TGCGCCAGCAGCTTGGACATTGGGGTTGGCTACACCTTC
CASSLDIGVGYTF
>TRBD1|TRBJ1-2|TRBV9|-
TGTGCCAGCAGCGCAGCCGACAGGGGAGGTGGCTACACCTTC
CASSAADRGGGYTF
>TRBD2|TRBJ2-7|TRBV29-1|once
TGCAGCGCTACTAGCGGGACCTACGAGCAGTACTTC
CSATSGTYEQYF
>-|TRBJ2-2|TRBV28|-
TGTGCCAGCAGTTTATACCCCCAGGGCACCGGGGAGCTGTTTTTT
CASSLYPQGTGELFF
>-|TRBJ1-5|TRBV10-3|few
TGTGCCATCAGTGATCCAGGGCTCAGCAATCAGCCCCAGCATTTT
CAISDPGLSNQPQHF
>TRBD1|TRBJ1-1|TRBV6-6|-
TGTGCCAGCAGTTCAGACAGGGACTGGTTTAACACTGAAGCTTTCTTT
CASSSDRDWFNTEAFF
>-|TRBJ2-7|TRBV28|few
TGTGCCAGCAGTATCACGCCGGTCTACGAGCAGTACTTC
CASSITPVYEQYF
>TRBD1|TRBJ2-5|TRBV6-1|-
TGTGCCAGCAGTGATTTACACACGAGGTTGGGGACAGGGAGCCAAGAGACCCAGTACTTC
CASSDLHTRLGTGSQETQYF
>-|TRBJ2-2|TRBV5-5|-
TGTGCCAGCAGCTTGGTCGACACCGGGGAGCTGTTTTTT
CASSLVDTGELFF
>TRBD2|TRBJ2-2|TRBV18|few
TGTGCCAGCTCACCAAGACTAGCGGATACCGCCGGGGAGCTGTTTTTT
CASSPRLADTAGELFF
>TRBD2|TRBJ2-1|TRBV4-3|once
TGCGCCAGCAGCCAGATCGCCGCCTTGGGGGGCGGGAGGGACGTCGAGCAGTTCTTC
CASSQIAALGGGRDVEQFF
>-|TRBJ1-2|TRBV5-4|many
TGTGCCAGCAGCTTGTATTATGGCTACACCTTC
CASSLYYGYTF
>-|TRBJ2-3|TRBV20-1|-
TGCAGTGGGGGCAACACAGATACGCAGTATTTT
CSGGNTDTQYF
>TRBD1|TRBJ1-5|TRBV19|-
TGTGCCAGTGGGGACGCAGGGGGAAGCAATCAGCCCCAGCATTTT
CASGDAGGSNQPQHF
>TRBD2|TRBJ2-2|TRBV11-2|few
TGTGCCAGCAGCCCCCTGGGGGTAGCGGGAGGGCCCGGGGAGCTGTTTTTT
CASSPLGVAGGPGELFF
>-|TRBJ1-4|TRBV5-1|once
TGCGCCAGCAGCCCTCTTTTGAGGGGAACTAATGAAAAACTGTTTTTT
CASSPLLRGTNEKLFF
>TRBD1|TRBJ1-5|TRBV6-1|-
TGTGCCAGCAAGGTCCCAGGGGGCGATCAGCCCCAGCATTTT
CASKVPGGDQPQHF
>-|TRBJ1-2|TRBV2|-
TGTGCCAGCAGTGAACCCCGACAGGCCGGGGCCTATGGCTACACCTTC
CASSEPRQAGAYGYTF
>TRBD2|TRBJ2-2|TRBV19|-
TGTGCCAGTATCGGGACTAGCGTGACCACCGGGGAGCTGTTTTTT
CASIGTSVTTGELFF